This T cell receptor beta chain was identified in a study of blood T cell repertoires in COVID-19 (dated by TCRdb to 2019 to 2021). Regarding the research as a whole: Samples from collaborators originated in the United States, Italy and Spain and spanned both the acute and convalescent phases of COVID-19. The material from the prospective study consisted of cDNA or gDNA derived from T cells, B-cell-depleted T cells, or PBMCs. Deeply sampled blood TCRbeta repertoires from subjects exposed to, actively infected with, or recovered from COVID-19 were included in the dataset. The repertoires were released in a freely available public database meant as a resource for research on the immune response to SARS-CoV-2. Samples were obtained from the ongoing ImmuneRACE study (first 160 participants) and from about 1,300 subjects provided by 6 global collaborators. Sample metadata almost always included a de-identified subject ID, COVID-19 status, age in years and sex. Where available, HLA class I and class II types were obtained from metadata supplied by the sample provider rather than from assay-based typing.

Here is what the overall study found, with its caveats: The amount of clinical and demographic metadata varied by source and participant and was provided uncurated.

Collaborating institutions collected whole blood in K2EDTA tubes following their own protocols. For TCRbeta analysis, collaborators shipped samples as frozen whole blood, isolated PBMCs, or DNA extracted from either of those sample types. The junction carries 14 bases between V and J, which are trimmed by 4 bases and 7 bases respectively. There are 13 amino acids in the CDR3, from cysteine to phenylalanine inclusive. Only CDR3 DNA is held: 39 bases, read in frame from base 1. CDR1 and CDR2 are read off the germline V gene as MNHEY and SVGEGT. The immunoSEQ Assay, a bias-controlled multiplex PCR, was used to amplify TCRbeta CDR3 regions from genomic DNA. For the original study's pipeline: Nucleated cell counts per sample were estimated from amplification of reference gene primers within the assay. Sequence reads were collapsed and filtered to measure the absolute abundance of every unique TCRbeta CDR3 rearrangement. For each sample, productive Simpson clonality was calculated as the square root of Simpson's diversity index across productive rearrangements. Drawn from immuneACCESS, this table holds only the in-frame rearrangements with V and J called that TCRdb kept. Clones are partly lost; checked studies trace under half to an unresolved V gene and leave the rest unexplained. The DNA was the basis for D and trimming; V, J and clone size are from that table. Within this sample are about 40,000 clones, with about four fifths of them counted one time only. The ten largest clones represent 2.6% of the sample.

Notes on this clone: It has no known antigen specificity. No much larger clone is present one base from it, and per-base qualities are unavailable.

The chain links TRBV6-2 or TRBV6-3 with TRBJ2-7, with a tentative D gene TRBD2 over 6 matching bases. Source material: peripheral blood. The TCR comes from a woman aged 55-70 years with acute or convalescent COVID-19. The CDR3 reads as follows: CASSFPGLVEQYF. In nucleotides, the sequence is TGTGCCAGCAGTTTCCCGGGACTCGTAGAGCAGTACTTC.